A single sample is the source of the 12 T cell receptor beta chains below, sequenced in a study of T cell changes during pregnancy in multiple sclerosis. Method: immunoSEQ multiplex PCR; TCRdb's copy keeps in-frame clones and lacks some. The table lists about 41,000 clones, 85% to 95% of them singletons. Sequencing used CD8+ T cells from peripheral blood mononuclear cells, obtained in the third trimester of pregnancy. The receptors stem from a female donor with multiple sclerosis, enrolled in a pregnancy study.

The gene calls are TRBV28 and TRBJ1-4, with TRBD1 identical over 9 bases. The CDR3 extends over 14 amino acids. The trim removed 5 bases at V and 8 bases at J, leaving 6 bases unmatched. Germline loops: CDR1 MDHEN, CDR2 SYDVKM. CDR3 loop: CASSLQGAGEKLFF. The DNA for the CDR3 is TGTGCCAGCAGTCTACAGGGGGCGGGGGAAAAACTGTTTTTT.

The chain recombines TRBV5-8 with TRBJ1-2; D gene uncertain. The CDR3 is made up of 17 amino acids. The germline gives CDR1 SGHTS, CDR2 YDEGEE. The V gene lost 2 bases and the J gene lost 0 bases, with 17 bases spanning the gap. The CDR3 DNA sequence: TGTGCCAGCAGCTTAGACTCATTAGGCCGAGCTAACTATGGCTACACCTTC. Translating gives CASSLDSLGRANYGYTF.

The chain recombines TRBV18 with TRBJ2-7; a possible D gene is TRBD1 (6 bases). V shed 3 bases and J shed 3 bases, with 9 bases lying between them. This CDR3 is built from 13 residues. Germline CDR1 KGHSH, CDR2 LQKENI. In DNA form, the CDR3 reads TGTGCCAGCTCACCGACAGGTAACTACGAGCAGTACTTC. Residues: CASSPTGNYEQYF.

The count of this clone is one. The chain links TRBV6-6 to TRBJ2-2, with 7 bases identical to TRBD1. CDR3 length equals 16 residues. CDR1 and CDR2 from the germline V gene are MNHNY and SVGAGI (reference sequence). Trimming removed 4 bases from V and 2 bases from J; junction bases left unmatched: 7. The DNA of the CDR3 is TGTGCCAGCAGTTCGTCCGGGACAGACAACACCGGGGAGCTGTTTTTT. It is translated as CASSSSGTDNTGELFF.

The rearrangement uses TRBV4-3 and TRBJ1-1; no definite D call. In germline, CDR1 is LGHNA, CDR2 YSLEER. There are 14 residues in the CDR3. Deletions cut 2 bases from V and 3 bases from J, with 10 bases between. The CDR3 sequence is CASSQRGGHTEAFF. The CDR3 DNA reads TGCGCCAGCAGCCAACGAGGCGGGCACACTGAAGCTTTCTTT.

This chain links TRBV10-3 with TRBJ2-7; D remains unclear. The CDR3 runs to 12 residues. Germline loops: CDR1 ENHRY, CDR2 SYGVKD. V was cut by 3 bases and J by 0 bases, with 3 bases left in between. Here the CDR3 reads CAISDSSYEQYF. CDR3 DNA sequence: TGTGCCATCAGTGACAGCTCCTACGAGCAGTACTTC.

CDR3 amino acids: CASSPDGVAQNEQYF. CDR3 nucleotide sequence: TGTGCCAGCAGCCCTGACGGGGTAGCTCAGAACGAGCAGTACTTC. The V call is TRBV9, the J call TRBJ2-7, with a tentative D call TRBD2 (5 bases). From germline, CDR1 is SGDLS and CDR2 YYNGEE. The CDR3 loop spans 15 amino acids. Trimming shortened V by 4 bases and J by 5 bases, and 19 bases separated the two germline ends.

The V gene is TRBV6-5, the J gene TRBJ2-1; D gene uncertain. The CDR3 sequence is 11 residues long. Germline V gives CDR1 MNHEY, CDR2 SVGAGI. V lost 5 bases to trimming and J lost 6 bases, with 5 bases between them. The CDR3 is CASSTGNEQFF. The CDR3 DNA reads as TGTGCCAGCAGTACCGGCAATGAGCAGTTCTTC.

V and J are TRBV6-5 and TRBJ2-5; D is unresolved. The CDR3 has 13 residues. Germline CDR1 and CDR2: MNHEY and SVGAGI. Trimming took off 0 bases at V and 4 bases at J, with 6 bases between the two ends. CDR3 residues: CASSYSSGETQYF. CDR3 DNA: TGTGCCAGCAGTTACTCGTCAGGAGAGACCCAGTACTTC.

The J gene is TRBJ2-7, the V gene TRBV5-4, with 8 bases that match TRBD1. Trimming took 4 bases from V and 7 from J; bases not matched to a gene: 7. CDR1 and CDR2 from the germline V gene are SGHNT and YYREEE (reference sequence). This CDR3 has 13 amino acids. CDR3 protein: CASSLGQGGEQYF. As DNA, the CDR3 is TGTGCCAGCAGCCTAGGACAGGGCGGGGAGCAGTACTTC.

This clone was counted a single time. The chain links TRBV4-2 to TRBJ2-3; D gene ambiguous. V gave up 4 bases and J gave up 0 bases, with 11 bases separating them. The CDR3 consists of 15 residues. Germline V lookup: CDR1 LGHNA, CDR2 YNFKEQ. The CDR3 spells CASSPDQASTDTQYF. The CDR3 DNA reads TGTGCCAGCAGCCCCGACCAGGCGAGCACAGATACGCAGTATTTT.

The V gene is TRBV4-3, the J gene TRBJ2-1; 11 nucleotides line up with TRBD1. The CDR3 is made up of 15 amino acids. Trimming removed 3 bases from V and 4 bases from J; junction bases left unmatched: 2. Germline values: CDR1 LGHNA, CDR2 YSLEER. The CDR3 bases are TGCGCCAGCAGCCAGGGACAGGGGGTTTACAATGAGCAGTTCTTC. Protein: CASSQGQGVYNEQFF.